Listed here are 15 T cell receptor beta chains from one sample, sequenced in a study of blood T cell repertoires in COVID-19. Profiling relied on immunoSEQ multiplex PCR, and the TCRdb table lists in-frame clones only, not all of them. There are around 200,000 clones in the sample; around nine tenths occur only once, and 0.88% lies in the top ten. Sequencing was done on a sample of peripheral blood. Source of these receptors: a woman aged 18 to 35 who had recovered from COVID-19.

This rearrangement joins TRBV9 to TRBJ2-1, with a possible D match to TRBD2 (5 bases). V was clipped by 0 bases and J by 6 bases, with 10 bases between them. CDR3 size: 14 residues. Germline V gene sequence: CDR1 SGDLS, CDR2 YYNGEE. CDR3 nucleotides: TGTGCCAGCAGCGTAGAATTAGGAGGCAATGAGCAGTTCTTC. This encodes CASSVELGGNEQFF.

In this sample, this clone turned up once. CDR3 loop: CASSPEVRVNEKLFF. The CDR3 DNA follows: TGTGCCAGCAGTCCCGAAGTTCGGGTCAATGAAAAACTGTTTTTT. This chain joins TRBV6-5 and TRBJ1-4; D is unresolved. The CDR3 has 15 residues. In germline, CDR1 is MNHEY, CDR2 SVGAGI. Trimming pared 5 bases from V and 5 bases from J, leaving 15 bases between.

The V call is TRBV19, the J call TRBJ2-3, with TRBD1 matching over 7 bases. There are 16 residues in the CDR3. V was clipped by 7 bases and J by 2 bases; unmatched bases: 12. Germline V gene data show CDR1 as LNHDA and CDR2 as SQIVND (reference sequence). This CDR3 is CASTEVGTAYTDTQYF. In DNA, the CDR3 is TGTGCCAGTACAGAAGTGGGGACAGCTTACACAGATACGCAGTATTTT. The full variable domain, with the rest looked up from reference TRBV19 and TRBJ2-3, is DGGITQSPKYLFRKEGQNVTLSCEQNLNHDAMYWYRQDPGQGLRLIYYSQIVNDFQKGDIAEGYSVSREKKESFPLTVTSAQKNPTAFYLCASTEVGTAYTDTQYFGPGTRLTVL.

The chain joins TRBV19 to TRBJ1-2, with D unclear. CDR3 length: 13 residues. Germline CDR1 reads LNHDA; CDR2 reads SQIVND (reference sequence). V dropped 9 bases and J dropped 8 bases, with 19 bases sitting between them. CDR3 residues: CASETEGPGGYTF. In DNA form, the CDR3 reads TGTGCCAGCGAGACGGAGGGCCCGGGAGGCTACACCTTC.

This clone was observed a single time. This chain links TRBV9 with TRBJ1-2; possible D gene TRBD1, 5 bases. With 0 bases removed from V and 4 bases from J, the gap between germline ends came to 13 bases. The V gene's germline CDR1 is SGDLS and CDR2 YYNGEE. This CDR3 has 15 residues. The CDR3 region is CASSVDGGDGYGYTF. CDR3 sequence (DNA): TGTGCCAGCAGCGTAGATGGGGGGGACGGCTATGGCTACACCTTC.

As for this clone: The germline gene is not matched at one end of the junction; a read error may be the cause. J is TRBJ2-3 and V is TRBV7-8; 13 nucleotides line up with TRBD2. This CDR3 has 17 amino acids. Germline loops: CDR1 SGHVS, CDR2 FQNEAQ. CDR3 amino acids: CASSLSLAGGTTNTQYF. DNA of the CDR3: TGTGCCAGCAGCTTGTCACTAGCGGGGGGGACCACAAATACGCAGTATTTT. Based on the CDR3 plus reference TRBV7-8 and TRBJ2-3, the full variable domain is GAGVSQSPRYKVAKRGQDVALRCDPISGHVSLFWYQQALGQGPEFLTYFQNEAQLDKSGLPSDRFFAERPEGSVSTLKIQRTQQEDSAVYLCASSLSLAGGTTNTQYFGPGTRLTVL.

The chain carries TRBV14 and TRBJ2-7, with D possibly being TRBD2 (5 bases). Germline-derived CDR1 and CDR2 are SGHDN and FVKESK. The V end lost 5 bases, the J end lost 3 bases, and 14 bases lay between the germline ends. This CDR3 comprises 14 residues. DNA of the CDR3: TGTGCCAGCAGCACTGGACTCGCTTTCTACGAGCAGTACTTC. As protein: CASSTGLAFYEQYF.

This clone was seen more than once but under ten times. The chain employs TRBV7-3 and TRBJ1-1, with 8 bases lining up with TRBD1. Germline V lookup: CDR1 SGHTA, CDR2 FQGTGA. V was pared by 2 bases and J by 4 bases, with 0 bases of the junction left unmatched. The CDR3 is 13 amino acids. This CDR3 reads CASSLQGATEAFF. DNA of the CDR3: TGTGCCAGCAGCTTACAGGGGGCCACTGAAGCTTTCTTT.

The chain uses TRBV27 and TRBJ1-6, with D possibly matching TRBD1 (6 bases). Trimming took 2 bases from V and 5 from J, leaving 7 bases between them. CDR3 length: 14 amino acids. The germline gives CDR1 MNHEY, CDR2 SMNVEV (reference sequence). The CDR3 is CASSLTGNNSPLHF. CDR3 DNA sequence: TGTGCCAGCAGTTTAACAGGGAATAATTCACCCCTCCACTTT.

The rearrangement links TRBV2 to TRBJ2-2, with TRBD1 matching 8 bases. Germline V gene data show CDR1 as SNHLY and CDR2 as FYNNEI. CDR3 length equals 14 residues. V trimming: 6 bases; J trimming: 2 bases; junction bases outside the gene matches: 2. CDR3 DNA: TGTGCCAGCAGACAGGGGGTAAACACCGGGGAGCTGTTTTTT. This codes for CASRQGVNTGELFF.

This clone was detected only once. CDR3 amino acids: CASSLEQGRAGAQYF. The DNA for the CDR3 is TGTGCCAGCAGCTTGGAGCAGGGGCGGGCGGGAGCGCAGTATTTT. This chain connects TRBV5-4 to TRBJ2-3; D is perhaps TRBD2 (7 bases). Germline CDR1 reads SGHNT; CDR2 reads YYREEE (reference sequence). The CDR3 has 15 residues. V was clipped by 0 bases and J by 10 bases, with 18 bases between them.

The J gene is TRBJ2-3, the V gene TRBV19, with 12 bases aligning to TRBD2. There are 15 residues in the CDR3. CDR1 and CDR2 (germline): LNHDA, SQIVND (reference sequence). V trimming: 6 bases; J trimming: 3 bases; junction bases outside the gene matches: 4. The CDR3 sequence is CASSPLAGGTDTQYF. In nucleotides, the CDR3 is TGTGCCAGTAGCCCTCTAGCGGGGGGGACAGATACGCAGTATTTT.

The genes are TRBV4-1 and TRBJ2-7; 10 bases align to TRBD1. The length of the CDR3 is 16 residues. J lost 6 bases, V lost 1 base, and 9 bases had no gene match. CDR1 and CDR2 from the germline V gene are MGHRA and YSYEKL. The CDR3 is CASSQASGTGEIEQYF. The CDR3 DNA reads TGCGCCAGCAGCCAAGCCTCCGGGACAGGGGAAATCGAGCAGTACTTC.

The rearrangement links TRBV27 to TRBJ2-5; 10 bases are shared with TRBD2. Germline loops: CDR1 MNHEY, CDR2 SMNVEV (reference sequence). With V trimmed by 4 bases and J by 2 bases, 10 bases remained unmatched. This CDR3 is built from 17 residues. Here the CDR3 DNA reads TGTGCCAGCAGTTCCGGAAGCGGGGGGGCATGGCAAGAGACCCAGTACTTC. Residues: CASSSGSGGAWQETQYF.

CDR3 protein: CASSAYRGTARELFF. CDR3 bases: TGTGCCAGCAGTGCGTATAGGGGAACAGCCCGGGAGCTGTTTTTT. V is TRBV2 and J is TRBJ2-2; D is perhaps TRBD1 (5 bases). Germline assignment: CDR1 SNHLY and CDR2 FYNNEI. This CDR3 comprises 15 residues. V was pared by 4 bases and J by 9 bases, with 18 bases between.